This passage covers 4 T cell receptor beta chains from one sample sequenced in a study of low-dose radiotherapy and immunotherapy resistance in tumors. Time point reported: before trial treatment. Alpha and beta chains were covered, as first-strand cDNA relied on TRAV- and TRBV-specific primers. TCR amplification used roughly 18 PCR cycles, a constant-region primer and a V-primer adapter. TCRdb processed the reads anew with MiXCR; each CDR3 protein has one entry. The sample yields 80,000 to 90,000 distinct CDR3 sequences, 15% to 20% seen once. The sequences come from PBMCs, collected before treatment. These receptors were collected from a male donor with prostate cancer.

This clonotype was counted at least ten times. The chain recombines TRBV30 with TRBJ2-2, with D possibly TRBD2 on 5 matching bases. The germline V and J ends were trimmed by 3 bases and 5 bases, with 13 bases remaining between them. The CDR3 contains 14 residues. The germline V gene has CDR1 GTSNPN and CDR2 SVGIG (reference sequence). The CDR3 loop is CAWRRLAQTGELFF. CDR3 bases: TGTGCCTGGAGGAGGCTAGCCCAAACCGGGGAGCTGTTTTTT.

The sample holds many counts of this clonotype. The rearrangement links TRBV5-1 to TRBJ2-3, with D tentatively TRBD1 (6 bases). With 5 bases removed from V and 6 bases from J, the gap between germline ends came to 22 bases. From germline, CDR1 is SGHRS and CDR2 YFSETQ. The CDR3 contains 16 residues. CDR3 in amino acids: CASSSSGTRNGDTQYF. In DNA, the CDR3 is TGCGCCAGCAGTTCATCCGGGACAAGAAATGGGGATACGCAGTATTTT.

This clonotype was seen ten or more times. This sequence joins TRBV9 and TRBJ2-7; the D is unclear. The CDR3 contains 14 residues. Germline loops: CDR1 SGDLS, CDR2 YYNGEE. With 0 bases removed from V and 5 bases from J, the gap between germline ends came to 12 bases. CDR3 DNA sequence: TGTGCCAGCAGCGTAGCAGGTCGTGAGGACGAGCAGTACTTC. It yields the protein CASSVAGREDEQYF. Using reference TRBV9 and TRBJ2-7 for the parts outside the CDR3, the full variable domain is DSGVTQTPKHLITATGQRVTLRCSPRSGDLSVYWYQQSLDQGLQFLIQYYNGEERAKGNILERFSAQQFPDLHSELNLSSLELGDSALYFCASSVAGREDEQYFGPGTRLTVT.

This clonotype was detected ten times or more. This chain connects TRBV5-1 to TRBJ2-3, with 10 bases lining up with TRBD2. Germline V lookup: CDR1 SGHRS, CDR2 YFSETQ. V lost 1 base to trimming and J lost 7 bases; unmatched junction nucleotides: 9. This CDR3 has 16 amino acids. CDR3 in DNA: TGCGCCAGCAGCTTGAGAGAGCGGGGGGGCGAATATACGCAGTATTTT. This gives the protein CASSLRERGGEYTQYF. The whole variable domain, filled in from reference TRBV5-1 and TRBJ2-3, reads KAGVTQTPRYLIKTRGQQVTLSCSPISGHRSVSWYQQTPGQGLQFLFEYFSETQRNKGNFPGRFSGRQFSNSRSEMNVSTLELGDSALYLCASSLRERGGEYTQYFGPGTRLTVL.